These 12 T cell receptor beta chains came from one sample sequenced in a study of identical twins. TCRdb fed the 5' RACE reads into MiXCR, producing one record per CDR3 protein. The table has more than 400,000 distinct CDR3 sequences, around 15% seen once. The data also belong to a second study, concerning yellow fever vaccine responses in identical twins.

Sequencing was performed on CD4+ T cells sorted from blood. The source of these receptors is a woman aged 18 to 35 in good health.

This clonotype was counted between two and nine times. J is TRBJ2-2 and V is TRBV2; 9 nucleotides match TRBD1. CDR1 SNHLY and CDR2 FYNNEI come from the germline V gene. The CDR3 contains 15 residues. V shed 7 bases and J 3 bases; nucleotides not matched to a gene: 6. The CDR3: CASTPGQGYTGELFF. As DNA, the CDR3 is TGTGCCAGCACCCCGGGACAGGGATACACCGGGGAGCTGTTTTTT. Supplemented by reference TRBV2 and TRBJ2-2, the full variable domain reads EPEVTQTPSHQVTQMGQEVILRCVPISNHLYFYWYRQILGQKVEFLVSFYNNEISEKSEIFDDQFSVERPDGSNFTLKIRSTKLEDSAMYFCASTPGQGYTGELFFGEGSRLTVL.

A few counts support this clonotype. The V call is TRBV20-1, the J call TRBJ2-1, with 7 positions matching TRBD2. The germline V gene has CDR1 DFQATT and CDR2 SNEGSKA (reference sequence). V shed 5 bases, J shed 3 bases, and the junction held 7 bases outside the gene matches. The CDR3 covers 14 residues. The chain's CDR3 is CSADQRGSYNEQFF. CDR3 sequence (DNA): TGCAGTGCTGACCAGCGGGGAAGCTACAATGAGCAGTTCTTC.

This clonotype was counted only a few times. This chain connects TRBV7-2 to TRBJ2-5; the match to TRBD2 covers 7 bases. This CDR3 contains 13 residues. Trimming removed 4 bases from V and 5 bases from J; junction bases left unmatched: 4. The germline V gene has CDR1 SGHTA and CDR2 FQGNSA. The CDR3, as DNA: TGTGCCAGCAGCTCTGTCGGGGGGGAGACCCAGTACTTC. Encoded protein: CASSSVGGETQYF.

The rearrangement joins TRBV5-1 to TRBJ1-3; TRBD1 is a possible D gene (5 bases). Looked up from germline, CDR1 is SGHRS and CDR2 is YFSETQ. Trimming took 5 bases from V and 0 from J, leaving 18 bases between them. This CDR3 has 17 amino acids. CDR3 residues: CASRKGTREVSGNTIYF. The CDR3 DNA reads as TGCGCCAGCAGAAAGGGGACGAGGGAGGTCTCTGGAAACACCATATATTTT. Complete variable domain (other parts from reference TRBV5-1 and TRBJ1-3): KAGVTQTPRYLIKTRGQQVTLSCSPISGHRSVSWYQQTPGQGLQFLFEYFSETQRNKGNFPGRFSGRQFSNSRSEMNVSTLELGDSALYLCASRKGTREVSGNTIYFGEGSWLTVV.

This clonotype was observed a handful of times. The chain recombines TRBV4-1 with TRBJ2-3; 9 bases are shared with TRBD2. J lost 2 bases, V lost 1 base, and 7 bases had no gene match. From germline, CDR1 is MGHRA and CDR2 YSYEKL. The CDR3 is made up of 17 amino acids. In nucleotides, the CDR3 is TGCGCCAGCAGCCAAGCTGCGGTAGCGGGGGACACAGATACGCAGTATTTT. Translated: CASSQAAVAGDTDTQYF.

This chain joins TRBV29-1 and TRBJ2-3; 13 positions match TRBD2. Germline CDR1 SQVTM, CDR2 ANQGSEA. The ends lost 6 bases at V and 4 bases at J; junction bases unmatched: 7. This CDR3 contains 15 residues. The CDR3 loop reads CSVRTSGSFSDTQYF. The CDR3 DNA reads TGCAGCGTCCGGACTAGCGGGAGTTTTTCAGATACGCAGTATTTT.

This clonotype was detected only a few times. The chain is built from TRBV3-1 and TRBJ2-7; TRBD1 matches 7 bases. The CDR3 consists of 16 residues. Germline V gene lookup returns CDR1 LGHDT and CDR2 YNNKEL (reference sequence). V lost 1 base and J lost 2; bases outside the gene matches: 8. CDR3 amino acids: CASSQGVLDRPYEQYV. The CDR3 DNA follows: TGTGCCAGCAGCCAAGGGGTATTGGACAGGCCCTACGAGCAGTACGTC.

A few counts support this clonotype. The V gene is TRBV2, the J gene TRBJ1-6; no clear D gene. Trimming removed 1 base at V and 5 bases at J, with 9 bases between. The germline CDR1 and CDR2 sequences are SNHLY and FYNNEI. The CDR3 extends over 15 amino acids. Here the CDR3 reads CASSEEVLNNSPLHF. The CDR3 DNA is TGTGCCAGCAGTGAAGAGGTACTGAATAATTCACCCCTCCACTTT. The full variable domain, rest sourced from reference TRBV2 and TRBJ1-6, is EPEVTQTPSHQVTQMGQEVILRCVPISNHLYFYWYRQILGQKVEFLVSFYNNEISEKSEIFDDQFSVERPDGSNFTLKIRSTKLEDSAMYFCASSEEVLNNSPLHFGNGTRLTVT.

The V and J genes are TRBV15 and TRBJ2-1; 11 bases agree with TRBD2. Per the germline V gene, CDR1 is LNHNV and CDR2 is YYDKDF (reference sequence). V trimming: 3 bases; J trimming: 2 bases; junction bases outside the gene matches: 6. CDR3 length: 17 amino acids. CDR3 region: CATSSPKLAGAYNEQFF. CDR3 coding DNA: TGTGCCACCAGCAGCCCCAAACTAGCGGGAGCCTACAATGAGCAGTTCTTC. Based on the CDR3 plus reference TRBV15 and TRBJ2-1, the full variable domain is DAMVIQNPRYQVTQFGKPVTLSCSQTLNHNVMYWYQQKSSQAPKLLFHYYDKDFNNEADTPDNFQSRRPNTSFCFLDIRSPGLGDTAMYLCATSSPKLAGAYNEQFFGPGTRLTVL.

Here the CDR3 DNA reads TGCGCCAGCAGCCCTGGGGTGGCCCCAGGGGGAGTCCGCACAGATACGCAGTATTTT. Its protein product is CASSPGVAPGGVRTDTQYF. V usage is TRBV5-1 and J usage is TRBJ2-3; 7 bases line up with TRBD1. The CDR3 loop spans 19 amino acids. J gave up 1 base and V 4 bases, and 18 bases lay outside the gene matches. Germline values: CDR1 SGHRS, CDR2 YFSETQ.

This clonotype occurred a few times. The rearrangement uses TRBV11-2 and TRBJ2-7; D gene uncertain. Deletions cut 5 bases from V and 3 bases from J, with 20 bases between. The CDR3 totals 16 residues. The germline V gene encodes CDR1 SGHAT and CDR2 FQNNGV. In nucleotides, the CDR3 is TGTGCCAGCAGCCTGGTCGGCGAACTCAGGATCTACGAGCAGTACTTC. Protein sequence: CASSLVGELRIYEQYF.

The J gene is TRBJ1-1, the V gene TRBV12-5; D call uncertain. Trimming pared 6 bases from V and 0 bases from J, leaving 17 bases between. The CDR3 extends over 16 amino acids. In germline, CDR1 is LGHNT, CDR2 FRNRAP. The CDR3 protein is CASGPRSSSMNTEAFF. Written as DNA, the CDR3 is TGTGCTAGTGGACCCCGCAGCTCTAGTATGAACACTGAAGCTTTCTTT.